The 30 T cell receptor beta chains presented below share a single source sample, sequenced in a study of shared clonotypes between healthy human individuals. Here immunoSEQ multiplex PCR was the method, and the copy in TCRdb shows in-frame clones only, minus some. The table records roughly 1.4 million clones, just under 99% of them present only once. The sequenced sample consisted of naive CD4+ T cells sorted from blood. Sample subset: CD45RA+ positively selected. The origin of the receptors is a man aged 25-45 years in good health.

The chain combines TRBV5-6 with TRBJ1-3; tentatively, D is TRBD1 (5 bases). Trimming stripped 4 bases from V and 0 bases from J, with 20 bases between. CDR1 is SGHDT and CDR2 is YYEEEE in the germline V gene. There are 18 residues in the CDR3. The CDR3 DNA reads TGTGCCAGCAGCCGAGCCGGAGAATACAGGAGCTCTGGAAACACCATATATTTT. Translated: CASSRAGEYRSSGNTIYF.

This clone was counted a single time. V gene TRBV6-4 combines with J gene TRBJ2-7; the D gene could be TRBD1 or TRBD2 (5 bases each). The CDR3 has 12 residues. The ends were cut back, 2 bases at V and 7 bases at J, with 9 bases in the middle. Germline V CDR1 and CDR2: MRHNA, SNTAGT. The CDR3 DNA reads as TGTGCCAGCAGTGACAGGGGCGGGGAGCAGTACTTC. As protein: CASSDRGGEQYF.

V is TRBV19 and J is TRBJ2-7; 15 bases are shared with TRBD2. V lost 5 bases, J lost 7 bases, and 6 bases stayed unmatched. This CDR3 has 15 residues. Per the germline V gene, CDR1 is LNHDA and CDR2 is SQIVND (reference sequence). The CDR3, as DNA: TGTGCCAGTAGTCCACGGACTAGCGGGAGGGGTGAGCAGTACTTC. It is translated as CASSPRTSGRGEQYF.

The chain links TRBV6-5 to TRBJ2-7; D may be TRBD2 (5 bases). V shed 6 bases and J shed 2 bases, with 11 bases lying between them. The CDR3 runs 13 residues. The germline CDR1 and CDR2 sequences are MNHEY and SVGAGI. The CDR3 sequence is CASRRTFTYEQYF. For the CDR3, the DNA is TGTGCCAGCAGGCGGACTTTTACCTACGAGCAGTACTTC.

The chain carries TRBV4-1 and TRBJ2-1, with 13 bases aligning to TRBD2. Germline assignment: CDR1 MGHRA and CDR2 YSYEKL. V shed 0 bases, J shed 0 bases, and the junction held 14 bases outside the gene matches. The length of the CDR3 is 22 residues. The chain's CDR3 is CASSQDKGEGTSGAYSYNEQFF. In DNA, the CDR3 is TGCGCCAGCAGCCAAGATAAGGGGGAGGGGACTAGCGGGGCCTACTCCTACAATGAGCAGTTCTTC.

The chain couples TRBV7-9 to TRBJ2-1; weak D call: TRBD2 (5 bases). The CDR3 totals 12 residues. Trimming stripped 4 bases from V and 9 bases from J, with 10 bases between. Germline loops: CDR1 SEHNR, CDR2 FQNEAQ (reference sequence). CDR3 amino acids: CASSSVGGEQFF. Here the CDR3 DNA reads TGTGCCAGCAGCTCGGTAGGAGGTGAGCAGTTCTTC.

The chain couples TRBV7-6 to TRBJ2-3, with D tentatively TRBD1 (7 bases). Trimming stripped 1 base from V and 2 bases from J, with 13 bases between. In germline, CDR1 is SGHVS, CDR2 FNYEAQ. The CDR3 has 16 amino acids. The CDR3 reads CASSLGSGGFTDTQYF. CDR3 coding DNA: TGTGCCAGCAGCTTAGGTTCAGGGGGGTTCACAGATACGCAGTATTTT.

The chain is built from TRBV5-4 and TRBJ2-1; 10 nucleotides match TRBD2. Germline loops: CDR1 SGHNT, CDR2 YYREEE (reference sequence). This CDR3 comprises 15 residues. V trimming: 4 bases; J trimming: 5 bases; junction bases outside the gene matches: 6. CDR3 amino acids: CASSATSGRNNEQFF. The CDR3 nucleotides are TGTGCCAGCAGCGCGACTAGCGGGCGAAACAATGAGCAGTTCTTC. Filled out from reference TRBV5-4 and TRBJ2-1, the complete variable domain reads ETGVTQSPTHLIKTRGQQVTLRCSSQSGHNTVSWYQQALGQGPQFIFQYYREEENGRGNFPPRFSGLQFPNYSSELNVNALELDDSALYLCASSATSGRNNEQFFGPGTRLTVL.

The CDR3 spells CASSGGRQSTDTQYF. CDR3 DNA: TGCGCCAGCAGTGGGGGGCGCCAAAGCACAGATACGCAGTATTTT. The V gene is TRBV10-2, the J gene TRBJ2-3; D perhaps matches TRBD1 (6 bases). The length of the CDR3 is 15 residues. CDR1 is WSHSY, CDR2 SAAADI, per germline. The V gene lost 4 bases and the J gene lost 0 bases, with 11 bases spanning the gap.

The rearrangement uses TRBV5-4 and TRBJ2-7; TRBD2 agrees at 8 bases. The CDR3 extends over 14 amino acids. Germline loops: CDR1 SGHNT, CDR2 YYREEE (reference sequence). The V and J ends lost 0 bases and 5 bases, in that order; junction bases with no gene match: 4. The CDR3, as DNA: TGTGCCAGCAGCTTGGCGGGGGGGCGGCACGAGCAGTACTTC. Protein: CASSLAGGRHEQYF.

The CDR3 region is CASSPGGTEFF. The CDR3 region has the DNA TGTGCCAGCAGTCCAGGGGGGACAGAGTTCTTC. The rearrangement joins TRBV25-1 to TRBJ2-1; tentatively, D is TRBD1 (7 bases). V was trimmed by 5 bases and J by 14 bases, leaving 13 bases between them. The CDR3 runs to 11 residues. Germline V gives CDR1 MGHDK, CDR2 SYGVNS. The full variable domain, in which reference TRBV25-1 and TRBJ2-1 provide the parts outside the CDR3, is EADIYQTPRYLVIGTGKKITLECSQTMGHDKMYWYQQDPGMELHLIHYSYGVNSTEKGDLSSESTVSRIRTEHFPLTLESARPSHTSQYLCASSPGGTEFFGPGTRLTVL.

The chain links TRBV7-2 to TRBJ2-1; TRBD1 matches at 9 bases. The CDR3 contains 15 residues. The germline gives CDR1 SGHTA, CDR2 FQGNSA. Germline trimming cut 4 bases from V and 6 bases from J; bases unmatched to any gene: 7. CDR3 coding DNA: TGTGCCAGCAGCTCACAGGGGGCCAAAGGCAATGAGCAGTTCTTC. This sequence encodes CASSSQGAKGNEQFF.

The J gene is TRBJ1-1, the V gene TRBV7-3, with D possibly being TRBD1 (5 bases). The CDR3 is 15 residues long. Trimming cost V 4 bases and J 6 bases, with 18 bases left between them. The germline CDR1 and CDR2 sequences are SGHTA and FQGTGA. In nucleotides, the CDR3 is TGTGCCAGCAGCTCGGGACGACCACCGGCGGCTGAAGCTTTCTTT. This sequence encodes CASSSGRPPAAEAFF.

The count of this clone is one. The rearrangement links TRBV28 to TRBJ1-2, with a weak D call TRBD1 (6 bases). CDR1 is MDHEN and CDR2 is SYDVKM in the germline V gene. V lost 4 bases and J lost 8, with 17 bases in between. The CDR3 totals 14 residues. For the CDR3, the DNA is TGTGCCAGCAGTTCATTGGAGACAGGCAGGGGCTACACCTTC. Translating gives CASSSLETGRGYTF.

The genes are TRBV14 and TRBJ1-1, with a possible D match to TRBD1 (5 bases). This CDR3 has 19 amino acids. Germline V gives CDR1 SGHDN, CDR2 FVKESK. Between the trimmed V and J ends, which lost 4 bases and 1 base, there was a span of 25 bases. DNA for the CDR3: TGTGCCAGCAGCCGGAGGGGCGTGGGGAGGGGAAGCGGGAACACTGAAGCTTTCTTT. Encoded protein: CASSRRGVGRGSGNTEAFF. Variable domain in full (rest from reference TRBV14 and TRBJ1-1): EAGVTQFPSHSVIEKGQTVTLRCDPISGHDNLYWYRRVMGKEIKFLLHFVKESKQDESGMPNNRFLAERTGGTYSTLKVQPAELEDSGVYFCASSRRGVGRGSGNTEAFFGQGTRLTVV.

The CDR3 is CASSLGTAGETQYF. The CDR3 DNA reads as TGTGCCAGCAGCTTGGGGACCGCCGGGGAGACCCAGTACTTC. The chain is built from TRBV7-3 and TRBJ2-5; D tentatively fits TRBD1 or TRBD2 (5 bases each). Germline V gene sequence: CDR1 SGHTA, CDR2 FQGTGA. The CDR3 is 14 residues long. Deletions cut 3 bases from V and 5 bases from J, with 13 bases between.

This sequence joins TRBV2 and TRBJ2-2; D uncertain. The ends were cut back, 6 bases at V and 3 bases at J, with 5 bases in the middle. The CDR3 runs to 12 residues. Germline V gives CDR1 SNHLY, CDR2 FYNNEI. CDR3 bases: TGTGCCAGCAGAGGGTACACCGGGGAGCTGTTTTTT. This encodes CASRGYTGELFF.

This rearrangement joins TRBV5-1 to TRBJ2-3; D gene ambiguous. The V gene lost 4 bases and the J gene lost 4 bases, with 10 bases spanning the gap. The CDR3 sequence is 13 residues long. Germline V lookup: CDR1 SGHRS, CDR2 YFSETQ. The DNA of the CDR3 is TGCGCCAGCAGCCCTGCCGTATCAGATACGCAGTATTTT. Protein sequence: CASSPAVSDTQYF.

The chain combines TRBV7-2 with TRBJ2-1; maybe TRBD2 (5 bases). V shed 5 bases and J shed 7 bases, with 21 bases lying between them. The CDR3 totals 16 residues. CDR1 and CDR2 (germline): SGHTA, FQGNSA. The CDR3 here is CASSIAGRAVGNEQFF. The CDR3, as DNA: TGTGCCAGCAGCATCGCTGGGCGGGCGGTGGGGAATGAGCAGTTCTTC.

The chain carries TRBV11-2 and TRBJ1-4; D is unresolved. V was cut by 5 bases and J by 4 bases, with 11 bases left in between. The CDR3 sequence is 14 residues long. Germline V lookup: CDR1 SGHAT, CDR2 FQNNGV. CDR3 sequence (DNA): TGTGCCAGCAGCCGGACCGTGTTTAATGAAAAACTGTTTTTT. Translated, it gives CASSRTVFNEKLFF.

The genes are TRBV7-9 and TRBJ2-7, with D possibly being TRBD1 or TRBD2 (6 bases each). CDR3 length equals 14 residues. The V gene's germline CDR1 is SEHNR and CDR2 FQNEAQ (reference sequence). Trimming cost V 5 bases and J 6 bases, with 17 bases left between them. The CDR3 sequence: CASSQRGGFIEQYF. The CDR3 DNA reads as TGTGCCAGCAGCCAAAGAGGGGGGTTCATCGAGCAGTACTTC.

The CDR3 sequence is CASSFPGRTDTQYF. The CDR3 nucleotides are TGTGCCAGCAGTTTCCCTGGTCGCACAGATACGCAGTATTTT. This rearrangement joins TRBV6-6 to TRBJ2-3, with D unresolved. Trimming removed 4 bases from V and 1 base from J, with 9 bases in between. The CDR3 is 14 residues long. Germline CDR1 and CDR2: MNHNY and SVGAGI (reference sequence).

CDR3 region: CAKTEGNTEAFF. As DNA, the CDR3 is TGTGCCAAGACAGAGGGGAACACTGAAGCTTTCTTT. The chain joins TRBV2 to TRBJ1-1; tentatively, D is TRBD1 (5 bases). V was trimmed by 10 bases and J by 1 base, leaving 10 bases between them. The CDR3 length is 12 residues. CDR1 is SNHLY, CDR2 FYNNEI, per germline. The variable domain in full, with the rest retrieved from reference TRBV2 and TRBJ1-1, is EPEVTQTPSHQVTQMGQEVILRCVPISNHLYFYWYRQILGQKVEFLVSFYNNEISEKSEIFDDQFSVERPDGSNFTLKIRSTKLEDSAMYFCAKTEGNTEAFFGQGTRLTVV.

The chain couples TRBV27 to TRBJ2-3; D may match TRBD1 or TRBD2 (5 bases each). The germline CDR1 and CDR2 sequences are MNHEY and SMNVEV (reference sequence). Trimming removed 5 bases at V and 1 base at J, with 19 bases between. The CDR3 spans 17 residues. CDR3 in amino acids: CASSLRLGRGGTDTQYF. The CDR3 bases are TGTGCCAGCAGTCTCCGTCTAGGGCGAGGGGGCACAGATACGCAGTATTTT.

The genes are TRBV7-2 and TRBJ2-7, with D tentatively TRBD1 (6 bases). CDR3 length equals 14 residues. Germline-derived CDR1 and CDR2 are SGHTA and FQGNSA. Between the trimmed V and J ends, which lost 0 bases and 4 bases, there was a span of 10 bases. The CDR3, as DNA: TGTGCCAGCAGCTTAGCCCCAGGGGAGTACGAGCAGTACTTC. Amino acid sequence: CASSLAPGEYEQYF. The full variable domain, completed using reference TRBV7-2 and TRBJ2-7, is GAGVSQSPSNKVTEKGKDVELRCDPISGHTALYWYRQSLGQGLEFLIYFQGNSAPDKSGLPSDRFSAERTGGSVSTLTIQRTQQEDSAVYLCASSLAPGEYEQYFGPGTRLTVT.

This clone was found once. In DNA, the CDR3 is TGTGCCAGCAGAGGGCCGGGACAGGGAAATCAGCCCCAGCATTTT. Amino acid sequence: CASRGPGQGNQPQHF. The gene calls are TRBV19 and TRBJ1-5, with 9 nucleotides matching TRBD1. The germline V gene encodes CDR1 LNHDA and CDR2 SQIVND (reference sequence). This CDR3 region has 15 residues. V trimming: 9 bases; J trimming: 4 bases; junction bases outside the gene matches: 10. Together with reference TRBV19 and TRBJ1-5, the CDR3 gives the full variable domain: DGGITQSPKYLFRKEGQNVTLSCEQNLNHDAMYWYRQDPGQGLRLIYYSQIVNDFQKGDIAEGYSVSREKKESFPLTVTSAQKNPTAFYLCASRGPGQGNQPQHFGDGTRLSIL.

The V gene is TRBV18, the J gene TRBJ1-4; tentatively, D is TRBD1 (5 bases). Germline values: CDR1 KGHSH, CDR2 LQKENI. The CDR3 runs 14 residues. Trimming pared 0 bases from V and 8 bases from J, leaving 10 bases between. This CDR3 reads CASSPPQDMEKLFF. CDR3 coding DNA: TGTGCCAGCTCACCACCACAGGATATGGAAAAACTGTTTTTT.

V usage is TRBV7-8 and J usage is TRBJ1-2, with unresolved D. This CDR3 has 16 residues. Germline V CDR1 and CDR2: SGHVS, FQNEAQ. Trimming left V 1 base short and J 8 bases short, with 20 bases between. The CDR3 region has the DNA TGTGCCAGCAGCTTAGATTCGAGAGAAGGGCCGGACGGCTACACCTTC. Its protein is CASSLDSREGPDGYTF.

The chain has TRBV2 and TRBJ1-5; 9 bases are a match to TRBD1. Per germline, CDR1 SNHLY and CDR2 FYNNEI. V trimming: 5 bases; J trimming: 8 bases; junction bases outside the gene matches: 7. The length of the CDR3 is 14 residues. CDR3 sequence (DNA): TGTGCCAGCAGTCCGGGACAGGGTTTTGAGCCCCAGCATTTT. This encodes CASSPGQGFEPQHF.

The chain has TRBV30 and TRBJ1-2; weak D call: TRBD1 (6 bases). Trimming shortened V by 4 bases and J by 5 bases, and 20 bases separated the two germline ends. Germline V gene data show CDR1 as GTSNPN and CDR2 as SVGIG (reference sequence). The CDR3 totals 15 residues. The CDR3 DNA reads TGTGCCTGGACCCCCCGGGCCCGGACAGTTTATGGCTACACCTTC. It is translated as CAWTPRARTVYGYTF.